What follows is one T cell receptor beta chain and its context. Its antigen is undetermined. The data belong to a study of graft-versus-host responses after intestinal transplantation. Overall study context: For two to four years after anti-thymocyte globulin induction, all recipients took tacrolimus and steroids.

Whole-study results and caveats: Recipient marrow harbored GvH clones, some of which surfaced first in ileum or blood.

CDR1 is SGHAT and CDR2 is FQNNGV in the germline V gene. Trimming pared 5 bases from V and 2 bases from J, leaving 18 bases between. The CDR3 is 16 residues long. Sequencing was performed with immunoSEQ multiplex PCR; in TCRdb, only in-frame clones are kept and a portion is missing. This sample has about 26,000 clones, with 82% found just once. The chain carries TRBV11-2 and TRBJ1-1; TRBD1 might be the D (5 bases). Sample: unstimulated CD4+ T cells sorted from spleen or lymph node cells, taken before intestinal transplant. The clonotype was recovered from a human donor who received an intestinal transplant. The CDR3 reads CASSEWRGDGNTEAFF. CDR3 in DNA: TGTGCCAGCAGCGAGTGGAGGGGAGATGGAAACACTGAAGCTTTCTTT.